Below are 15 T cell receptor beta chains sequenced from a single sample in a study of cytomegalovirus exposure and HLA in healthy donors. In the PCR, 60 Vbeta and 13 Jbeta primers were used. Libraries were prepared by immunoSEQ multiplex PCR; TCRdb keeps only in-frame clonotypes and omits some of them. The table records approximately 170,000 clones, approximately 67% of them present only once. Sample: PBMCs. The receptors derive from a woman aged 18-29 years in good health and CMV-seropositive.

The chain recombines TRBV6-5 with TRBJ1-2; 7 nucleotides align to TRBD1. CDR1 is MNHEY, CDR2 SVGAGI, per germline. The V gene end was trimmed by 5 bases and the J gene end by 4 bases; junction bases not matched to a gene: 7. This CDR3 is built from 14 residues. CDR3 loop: CASSEQGQVYGYTF. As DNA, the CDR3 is TGTGCCAGCAGTGAACAGGGGCAGGTCTATGGCTACACCTTC.

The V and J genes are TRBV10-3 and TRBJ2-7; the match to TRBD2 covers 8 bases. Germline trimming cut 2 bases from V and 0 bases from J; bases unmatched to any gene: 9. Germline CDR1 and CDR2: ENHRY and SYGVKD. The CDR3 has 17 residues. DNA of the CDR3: TGTGCCATCAGTGAGGAGTCCGGGAGGGCTTTCTCCTACGAGCAGTACTTC. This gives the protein CAISEESGRAFSYEQYF.

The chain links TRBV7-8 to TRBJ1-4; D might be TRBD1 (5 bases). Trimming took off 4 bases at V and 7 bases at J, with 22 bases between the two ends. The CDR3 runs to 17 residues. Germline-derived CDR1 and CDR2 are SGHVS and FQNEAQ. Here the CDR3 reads CASSSPGLPSGREKLFF. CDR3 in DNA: TGTGCCAGCAGCTCGCCGGGACTCCCTAGTGGGCGTGAAAAACTGTTTTTT.

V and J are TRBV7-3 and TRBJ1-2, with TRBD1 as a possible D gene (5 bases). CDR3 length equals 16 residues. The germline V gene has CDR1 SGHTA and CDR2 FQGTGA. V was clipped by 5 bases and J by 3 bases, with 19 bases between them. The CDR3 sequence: CASSHTGLQRDYGYTF. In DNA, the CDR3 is TGTGCCAGCAGCCATACGGGACTCCAAAGGGACTATGGCTACACCTTC. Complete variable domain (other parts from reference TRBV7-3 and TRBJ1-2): GAGVSQTPSNKVTEKGKYVELRCDPISGHTALYWYRQSLGQGPEFLIYFQGTGAADDSGLPNDRFFAVRPEGSVSTLKIQRTERGDSAVYLCASSHTGLQRDYGYTFGSGTRLTVV.

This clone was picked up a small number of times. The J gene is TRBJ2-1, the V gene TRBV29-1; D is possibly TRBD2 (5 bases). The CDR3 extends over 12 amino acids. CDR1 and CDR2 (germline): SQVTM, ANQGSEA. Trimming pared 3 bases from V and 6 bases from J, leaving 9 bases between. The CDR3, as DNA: TGCAGCGTTGAGGAGGATACCAATGAGCAGTTCTTC. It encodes CSVEEDTNEQFF.

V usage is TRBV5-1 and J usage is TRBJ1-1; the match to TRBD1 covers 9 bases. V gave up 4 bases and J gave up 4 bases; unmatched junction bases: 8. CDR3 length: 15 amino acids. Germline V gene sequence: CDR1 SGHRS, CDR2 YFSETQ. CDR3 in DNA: TGCGCCAGCAGCACCAAACGACAGGGGGGCACTGAAGCTTTCTTT. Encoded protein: CASSTKRQGGTEAFF.

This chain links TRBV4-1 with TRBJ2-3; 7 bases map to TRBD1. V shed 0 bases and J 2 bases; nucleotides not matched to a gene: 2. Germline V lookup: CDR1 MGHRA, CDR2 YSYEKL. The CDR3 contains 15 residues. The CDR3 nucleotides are TGCGCCAGCAGCCAAGAGGACAGGTCCACAGATACGCAGTATTTT. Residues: CASSQEDRSTDTQYF.

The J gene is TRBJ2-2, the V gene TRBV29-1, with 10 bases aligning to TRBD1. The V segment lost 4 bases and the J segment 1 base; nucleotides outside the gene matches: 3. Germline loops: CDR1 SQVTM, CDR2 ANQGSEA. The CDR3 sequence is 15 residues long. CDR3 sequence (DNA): TGCAGCGTTGCTGGGACAGGGGAGAACACCGGGGAGCTGTTTTTT. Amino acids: CSVAGTGENTGELFF.

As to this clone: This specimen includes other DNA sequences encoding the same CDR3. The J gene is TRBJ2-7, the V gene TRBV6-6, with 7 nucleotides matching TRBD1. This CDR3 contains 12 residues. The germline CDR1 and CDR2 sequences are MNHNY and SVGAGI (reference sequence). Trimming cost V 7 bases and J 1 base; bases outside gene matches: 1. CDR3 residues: CASKTGSYEQYF. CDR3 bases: TGTGCCAGCAAGACAGGGTCCTACGAGCAGTACTTC.

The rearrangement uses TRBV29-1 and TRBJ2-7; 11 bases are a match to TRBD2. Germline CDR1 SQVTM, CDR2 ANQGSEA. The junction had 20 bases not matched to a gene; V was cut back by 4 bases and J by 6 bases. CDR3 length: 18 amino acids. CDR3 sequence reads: CSVGVLAGASLAASEQYF. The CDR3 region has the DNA TGCAGCGTTGGGGTACTAGCGGGAGCTTCCTTAGCAGCTAGCGAGCAGTACTTC.

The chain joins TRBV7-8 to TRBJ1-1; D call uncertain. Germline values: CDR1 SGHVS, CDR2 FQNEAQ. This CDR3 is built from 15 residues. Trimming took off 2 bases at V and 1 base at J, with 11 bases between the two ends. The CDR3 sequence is CASSLRGGPNTEAFF. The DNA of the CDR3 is TGTGCCAGCAGCTTACGAGGAGGTCCGAACACTGAAGCTTTCTTT.

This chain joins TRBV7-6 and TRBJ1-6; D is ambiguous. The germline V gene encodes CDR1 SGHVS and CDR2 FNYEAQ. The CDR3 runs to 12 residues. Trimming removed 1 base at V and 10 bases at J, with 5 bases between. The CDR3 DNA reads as TGTGCCAGCAGCTTAGTGGGCTCACCCCTCCACTTT. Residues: CASSLVGSPLHF.

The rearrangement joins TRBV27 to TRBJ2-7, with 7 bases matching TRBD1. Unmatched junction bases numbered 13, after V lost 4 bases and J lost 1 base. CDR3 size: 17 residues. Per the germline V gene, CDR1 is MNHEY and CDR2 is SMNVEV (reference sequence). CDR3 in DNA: TGTGCCAGCAGTTCCTGGCTCCCGGGACAGTCTTCCTACGAGCAGTACTTC. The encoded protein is CASSSWLPGQSSYEQYF.

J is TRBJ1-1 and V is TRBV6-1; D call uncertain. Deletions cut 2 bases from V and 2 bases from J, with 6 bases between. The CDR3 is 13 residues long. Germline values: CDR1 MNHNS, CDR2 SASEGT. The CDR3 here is CASSENINTEAFF. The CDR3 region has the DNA TGTGCCAGCAGTGAAAACATAAACACTGAAGCTTTCTTT.

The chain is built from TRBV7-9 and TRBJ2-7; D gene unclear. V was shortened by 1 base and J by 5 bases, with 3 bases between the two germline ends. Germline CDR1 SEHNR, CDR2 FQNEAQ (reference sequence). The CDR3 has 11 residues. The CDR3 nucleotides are TGTGCCAGCAGCTTAGGTAACGAGCAGTACTTC. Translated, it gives CASSLGNEQYF.